Listed below are T cell receptor beta chains from one sample, sequenced in a study of blood T cell repertoires in COVID-19. This table comes from immunoSEQ multiplex PCR, and its TCRdb copy is limited to in-frame clones, with some not included. The sample yields over 150,000 clones, about 80% seen once. Material for sequencing was PBMCs or T cells enriched from blood (not recorded which). The receptors shown here come from a man aged 50-60 years who had recovered from COVID-19. The CDR3 runs from the conserved cysteine through the conserved F or W. The D gene is left open where the match is weak. A row's size may be missing; if present it is once, few, many or a size class.

size: .; D: .; V: TRBV7-2; J: TRBJ1-4; CDR3: CASSDWPHEKLFF; DNA: TGTGCCAGCAGTGACTGGCCGCATGAAAAACTGTTTTTT
size: .; D: .; V: TRBV5-5; J: TRBJ2-2; CDR3: CASSSLARTNTGELFF; DNA: TGTGCCAGCAGCTCTCTAGCGCGGACGAACACCGGGGAGCTGTTTTTT
size: .; D: TRBD1; V: TRBV5-1; J: TRBJ1-1; CDR3: CASSSKDRVATEAFF; DNA: TGCGCCAGCAGCTCAAAGGACAGGGTGGCCACTGAAGCTTTCTTT
size: .; D: .; V: TRBV7-9; J: TRBJ2-5; CDR3: CASSLGGVRETQYF; DNA: TGTGCCAGCAGCTTAGGGGGAGTCCGGGAGACCCAGTACTTC
size: once; D: TRBD2; V: TRBV9; J: TRBJ2-5; CDR3: CASSVVAGGPVETQYF; DNA: TGTGCCAGCAGCGTAGTAGCGGGGGGGCCTGTAGAGACCCAGTACTTC
size: .; D: TRBD1; V: TRBV11-1; J: TRBJ1-6; CDR3: CASSFRTGGNSPLHF; DNA: TGTGCCAGCAGCTTTCGGACAGGGGGAAATTCACCCCTCCACTTT
size: .; D: .; V: TRBV6-5; J: TRBJ2-7; CDR3: CASSYSDNSYEQYF; DNA: TGTGCCAGCAGTTACTCGGACAACTCCTACGAGCAGTACTTC
size: .; D: TRBD1; V: TRBV25-1; J: TRBJ1-2; CDR3: CASSEGQGGYGYTF; DNA: TGTGCCAGCAGTGAAGGACAGGGGGGCTATGGCTACACCTTC
size: .; D: TRBD1; V: TRBV18; J: TRBJ1-6; CDR3: CASSPRGQVLSYNSPLHF; DNA: TGTGCCAGCTCACCCCGGGGACAGGTCCTCTCCTATAATTCACCCCTCCACTTT
size: .; D: .; V: TRBV4-2; J: TRBJ2-1; CDR3: CASSLAGTASYNEQFF; DNA: TGTGCCAGCAGCCTCGCCGGGACTGCCTCCTACAATGAGCAGTTCTTC
size: .; D: TRBD2; V: TRBV3-1/TRBV3-2; J: TRBJ2-2; CDR3: CASSPGTSGRLGTGELFF; DNA: TGTGCCAGCAGCCCTGGGACTAGCGGGCGTTTGGGAACCGGGGAGCTGTTTTTT
size: .; D: .; V: TRBV11-2; J: TRBJ2-5; CDR3: CASSLDRSSLRETQYF; DNA: TGTGCCAGCAGCTTAGATCGATCTAGCCTGAGAGAGACCCAGTACTTC
size: .; D: .; V: TRBV30; J: TRBJ2-7; CDR3: CAWGYRWRDYEQYF; DNA: TGTGCCTGGGGATACAGGTGGAGAGACTACGAGCAGTACTTC
size: .; D: .; V: TRBV6-1; J: TRBJ2-7; CDR3: CASSEDGTPSYEQYF; DNA: TGTGCCAGCAGTGAAGATGGGACACCTTCCTACGAGCAGTACTTC
size: .; D: .; V: TRBV19; J: TRBJ2-7; CDR3: CASSITVNGYEQYF; DNA: TGTGCCAGTAGTATAACCGTCAACGGCTACGAGCAGTACTTC
size: .; D: .; V: TRBV2; J: TRBJ2-7; CDR3: CASSEARLGHQYF; DNA: TGTGCCAGCAGTGAAGCGCGCCTGGGACATCAGTACTTC
size: few; D: TRBD2; V: TRBV5-1; J: TRBJ2-7; CDR3: CASSSKGLAGTYEQYF; DNA: TGCGCCAGCAGCTCAAAGGGACTAGCGGGGACCTACGAGCAGTACTTC
size: .; D: .; V: TRBV11-2; J: TRBJ1-1; CDR3: CASSVQSNTEAFF; DNA: TGTGCCAGCAGCGTACAATCTAACACTGAAGCTTTCTTT
size: few; D: TRBD1; V: TRBV11-2; J: TRBJ1-3; CDR3: CASSLDHRGTGNTIYF; DNA: TGTGCCAGCAGCTTAGACCACAGGGGGACTGGAAACACCATATATTTT
size: .; D: TRBD1; V: TRBV4-2; J: TRBJ1-5; CDR3: CASSQEVQGGNQPQHF; DNA: TGTGCCAGCAGCCAAGAGGTACAGGGGGGCAATCAGCCCCAGCATTTT
size: once; D: .; V: TRBV11-3; J: TRBJ2-1; CDR3: CASSLRGGSYNEQFF; DNA: TGTGCCAGCAGCTTGAGGGGAGGCTCCTACAATGAGCAGTTCTTC
size: .; D: .; V: TRBV19; J: TRBJ2-2; CDR3: CASSIERGRSHGELFF; DNA: TGTGCCAGTAGTATAGAGAGGGGGAGATCCCACGGGGAGCTGTTTTTT